Below are 30 T cell receptor beta chains sequenced from a single sample in a study of T cells in tuberculosis. Data came from immunoSEQ multiplex PCR; TCRdb stores just in-frame clones and leaves some out. The table lists 61,000 or so clones, 80% to 85% of them singletons. Cells were sorted from thawed PBMC rested overnight and stained with GMM-loaded CD1B tetramer, viability dye and anti-CD3. The lipid loaded on the CD1B tetramers was C32 glucose monomycolate from Rhodococcus equi. The sequenced material came from CD1b-GMM tetramer-negative cells sorted from PBMCs. The receptors derive from an adult woman with latent tuberculosis.

This chain links TRBV28 with TRBJ1-1, with D maybe TRBD1 (6 bases). CDR3 length: 14 residues. Trimming cost V 5 bases and J 3 bases, with 13 bases left between them. The germline gives CDR1 MDHEN, CDR2 SYDVKM. CDR3 residues: CASSLMAGDTEAFF. DNA for the CDR3: TGTGCCAGCAGTCTGATGGCAGGGGACACTGAAGCTTTCTTT.

The V gene is TRBV30, the J gene TRBJ2-3; D is uncertain. From germline, CDR1 is GTSNPN and CDR2 SVGIG (reference sequence). The CDR3 contains 14 residues. Deletions cut 0 bases from V and 2 bases from J, with 9 bases between. The CDR3 spells CAWSVNRNTDTQYF. The CDR3 coding sequence is TGTGCCTGGAGTGTAAACAGAAACACAGATACGCAGTATTTT.

This clone was detected only a few times. The chain's CDR3 is CASGLVDSLIYNEQFF. Here the CDR3 DNA reads TGTGCTAGTGGTTTGGTCGACAGCTTGATCTACAATGAGCAGTTCTTC. The chain has TRBV12-5 and TRBJ2-1, with D maybe TRBD1 (5 bases). V gave up 0 bases and J gave up 3 bases, with 12 bases separating them. The CDR3 spans 16 residues. Germline CDR1 LGHNT, CDR2 FRNRAP.

The chain employs TRBV7-3 and TRBJ2-5; D call uncertain. This CDR3 spans 13 amino acids. Deletions cut 6 bases from V and 4 bases from J, with 12 bases between. Germline loops: CDR1 SGHTA, CDR2 FQGTGA. The CDR3, as DNA: TGTGCCAGCAGTTTCAGCGCTGGAGAGACCCAGTACTTC. Its protein is CASSFSAGETQYF. Using reference TRBV7-3 and TRBJ2-5 for the parts outside the CDR3, the full variable domain is GAGVSQTPSNKVTEKGKYVELRCDPISGHTALYWYRQSLGQGPEFLIYFQGTGAADDSGLPNDRFFAVRPEGSVSTLKIQRTERGDSAVYLCASSFSAGETQYFGPGTRLLVL.

The chain combines TRBV29-1 with TRBJ2-7, with TRBD1 matching over 8 bases. Trimming took 5 bases from V and 7 from J; bases not matched to a gene: 7. The CDR3 has 12 residues. Germline V gene data show CDR1 as SQVTM and CDR2 as ANQGSEA. The CDR3 spells CSVRQGAGEQYF. CDR3 sequence (DNA): TGCAGCGTTAGGCAGGGGGCTGGAGAGCAGTACTTC.

The chain is built from TRBV18 and TRBJ2-2, with D tentatively TRBD1 (5 bases). V lost 3 bases and J lost 1, with 9 bases in between. The CDR3 is 15 amino acids. Germline CDR1 is KGHSH and CDR2 is LQKENI. The CDR3: CASSPRRGNTGELFF. CDR3 sequence (DNA): TGTGCCAGCTCACCTCGTAGGGGGAACACCGGGGAGCTGTTTTTT.

The chain carries TRBV2 and TRBJ2-2; 7 bases match TRBD2. The V gene's germline CDR1 is SNHLY and CDR2 FYNNEI. The CDR3 is made up of 15 amino acids. The V and J ends lost 3 bases and 5 bases, in that order; junction bases with no gene match: 6. CDR3 loop: CASSEAGVRTGELFF. For the CDR3, the DNA is TGTGCCAGCAGTGAGGCGGGAGTACGGACCGGGGAGCTGTTTTTT.

V and J are TRBV6-1 and TRBJ2-3; D might be TRBD2 (6 bases). This CDR3 region has 14 residues. Germline V gives CDR1 MNHNS, CDR2 SASEGT. V gave up 0 bases and J gave up 5 bases, with 9 bases separating them. CDR3 nucleotide sequence: TGTGCCAGCAGTGAAGCCGGGGGAAGAGATACGCAGTATTTT. The encoded protein is CASSEAGGRDTQYF.

The V gene is TRBV5-4, the J gene TRBJ1-5, with D tentatively TRBD1 (6 bases). The V end was cut by 4 bases, the J end by 1 base, with 12 bases between. Germline V gives CDR1 SGHNT, CDR2 YYREEE (reference sequence). This CDR3 spans 15 amino acids. DNA of the CDR3: TGTGCCAGCAGCCAGGGGACCGAAAGCAATCAGCCCCAGCATTTT. This encodes CASSQGTESNQPQHF.

V gene TRBV29-1 combines with J gene TRBJ2-1; the match to TRBD2 covers 16 bases. The CDR3 spans 18 residues. Germline CDR1 is SQVTM and CDR2 is ANQGSEA. V lost 7 bases to trimming and J lost 3 bases; unmatched junction nucleotides: 12. The CDR3 sequence is CSGSPGTSGRAGYNEQFF. Written as DNA, the CDR3 is TGCAGCGGCTCCCCGGGGACTAGCGGGAGGGCCGGCTACAATGAGCAGTTCTTC.

The chain uses TRBV7-9 and TRBJ2-3, with TRBD2 matching 8 bases. J gave up 3 bases and V 6 bases, and 2 bases lay outside the gene matches. In germline, CDR1 is SEHNR, CDR2 FQNEAQ (reference sequence). CDR3 size: 13 residues. The CDR3 loop is CASRQRGTDTQYF. The CDR3 region has the DNA TGTGCCAGCAGACAGCGGGGGACAGATACGCAGTATTTT. Combining the CDR3 with reference TRBV7-9 and TRBJ2-3 gives the whole variable domain DTGVSQNPRHKITKRGQNVTFRCDPISEHNRLYWYRQTLGQGPEFLTYFQNEAQLEKSRLLSDRFSAERPKGSFSTLEIQRTEQGDSAMYLCASRQRGTDTQYFGPGTRLTVL.

The chain couples TRBV5-1 to TRBJ2-2, with 8 bases lining up with TRBD1. Trimming cost V 4 bases and J 5 bases; bases outside gene matches: 7. Germline lookup yields CDR1 SGHRS and CDR2 YFSETQ. This CDR3 is 15 amino acids long. CDR3 region: CASSTGGRWTGELFF. The CDR3 coding sequence is TGCGCCAGCAGCACAGGGGGAAGATGGACCGGGGAGCTGTTTTTT. Full variable domain (missing parts from reference TRBV5-1 and TRBJ2-2): KAGVTQTPRYLIKTRGQQVTLSCSPISGHRSVSWYQQTPGQGLQFLFEYFSETQRNKGNFPGRFSGRQFSNSRSEMNVSTLELGDSALYLCASSTGGRWTGELFFGEGSRLTVL.

This clone occurred a few times. The chain recombines TRBV6-1 with TRBJ2-7; 9 nucleotides align to TRBD2. The CDR3 consists of 14 residues. V lost 8 bases, J lost 5 bases, and 10 bases stayed unmatched. Germline V CDR1 and CDR2: MNHNS, SASEGT. The CDR3 coding sequence is TGTGCCAGCTCTGGGGGGGTAGCGGGGGACGAGCAGTACTTC. Translating it yields CASSGGVAGDEQYF.

V and J are TRBV6-5 and TRBJ2-5; weak D call: TRBD2 (7 bases). The CDR3 contains 12 residues. The germline V gene encodes CDR1 MNHEY and CDR2 SVGAGI. V lost 5 bases, J lost 4 bases, and 8 bases lay in between. The CDR3 sequence: CASSRGAETQYF. CDR3 bases: TGTGCCAGCAGTCGGGGGGCAGAGACCCAGTACTTC.

CDR3 DNA: TGCGCCAGCAGCTTCTTCAGGTCCATAGCCAAAAACATTCAGTACTTC. Translated, it gives CASSFFRSIAKNIQYF. The chain joins TRBV5-1 to TRBJ2-4; D unclear. This CDR3 region has 16 residues. The germline V and J ends were trimmed by 2 bases and 0 bases, with 12 bases remaining between them. From germline, CDR1 is SGHRS and CDR2 YFSETQ. Full variable domain (missing parts from reference TRBV5-1 and TRBJ2-4): KAGVTQTPRYLIKTRGQQVTLSCSPISGHRSVSWYQQTPGQGLQFLFEYFSETQRNKGNFPGRFSGRQFSNSRSEMNVSTLELGDSALYLCASSFFRSIAKNIQYFGAGTRLSVL.

This sequence joins TRBV6-1 and TRBJ1-1; tentatively, D is TRBD1 (6 bases). The V gene's germline CDR1 is MNHNS and CDR2 SASEGT. V lost 10 bases and J 7 bases, leaving 22 bases between the germline ends. The CDR3 loop spans 14 amino acids. The CDR3 sequence is CATYLGGWLGEAFF. The CDR3 bases are TGTGCCACCTATCTAGGGGGTTGGCTGGGTGAAGCTTTCTTT.

The chain has TRBV29-1 and TRBJ2-1; 10 positions match TRBD1. The length of the CDR3 is 14 residues. The germline CDR1 and CDR2 sequences are SQVTM and ANQGSEA. Germline trimming cut 3 bases from V and 4 bases from J; bases unmatched to any gene: 3. CDR3 sequence: CSVDSGQGYNEQFF. In nucleotides, the CDR3 is TGCAGCGTTGACTCGGGACAGGGGTACAATGAGCAGTTCTTC.

This chain uses TRBV4-2 with TRBJ2-2; weak D call: TRBD2 (6 bases). This CDR3 is built from 16 residues. The germline gives CDR1 LGHNA, CDR2 YNFKEQ. The ends were cut back, 4 bases at V and 4 bases at J, with 16 bases in the middle. The CDR3 here is CASSPGGRLGTGELFF. CDR3 in DNA: TGTGCCAGCAGCCCCGGGGGTAGGTTAGGCACCGGGGAGCTGTTTTTT.

The chain recombines TRBV7-6 with TRBJ2-3; 11 bases are a match to TRBD2. V shed 5 bases, J shed 6 bases, and the junction held 10 bases outside the gene matches. CDR3 size: 16 residues. Germline lookup yields CDR1 SGHVS and CDR2 FNYEAQ. CDR3 amino acids: CASSPVGLAGTDTQYF. CDR3 bases: TGTGCCAGCAGCCCTGTTGGACTAGCGGGTACGGATACGCAGTATTTT.

The J gene is TRBJ1-3, the V gene TRBV4-1; D not resolved. The V and J ends lost 0 bases and 0 bases respectively, with 12 bases between them. Germline V lookup: CDR1 MGHRA, CDR2 YSYEKL. The CDR3 length is 17 residues. This CDR3 is CASSQELHESSGNTIYF. In DNA, the CDR3 is TGCGCCAGCAGCCAAGAACTGCATGAAAGCTCTGGAAACACCATATATTTT.

CDR3 sequence: CASRPGTSETLRYEQYF. CDR3 DNA sequence: TGTGCAAGTCGCCCCGGGACTAGCGAGACCCTCCGCTACGAGCAGTACTTC. This rearrangement joins TRBV12-2 to TRBJ2-7; TRBD2 was called by the table and not checked on the DNA. TRBV12-2 counts as a pseudogene. This CDR3 spans 17 amino acids.

The chain links TRBV25-1 to TRBJ2-5; D not resolved. The J call may not be correct, given that the DNA end is closer to TRBJ2-7. CDR1 is MGHDK, CDR2 SYGVNS, per germline. CDR3 length equals 13 residues. CDR3 coding DNA: TGTGCCAGCAGTGAATTATCCCCCTACGAGCAGTACTTC. Translated, it gives CASSELSPYEQYF.

The chain joins TRBV7-9 to TRBJ2-7; D gene uncertain. Germline CDR1 SEHNR, CDR2 FQNEAQ (reference sequence). Trimming shortened V by 1 base and J by 6 bases, and 7 bases separated the two germline ends. The CDR3 length is 12 residues. The CDR3 spells CASSLEGAEQYF. CDR3 DNA: TGTGCCAGCAGCTTAGAAGGAGCCGAGCAGTACTTC.

The chain links TRBV30 to TRBJ2-7, with 12 bases matching TRBD2. The CDR3 covers 16 residues. Per the germline V gene, CDR1 is GTSNPN and CDR2 is SVGIG (reference sequence). V dropped 1 base and J dropped 4; count of bases not matched to a gene: 8. In DNA, the CDR3 is TGTGCCTGGAGTGGCCAACTAGCGGGGGGTCGTTACGAGCAGTACTTC. The encoded protein is CAWSGQLAGGRYEQYF.

J is TRBJ2-4 and V is TRBV2; the match to TRBD1 covers 9 bases. Germline assignment: CDR1 SNHLY and CDR2 FYNNEI. V shed 7 bases, J shed 5 bases, and the junction held 6 bases outside the gene matches. CDR3 length: 14 residues. Here the CDR3 DNA reads TGTGCCAGCAAAGGGGACAGGGTCGAAAACATTCAGTACTTC. This codes for CASKGDRVENIQYF.

This sequence joins TRBV19 and TRBJ1-5; the match to TRBD1 covers 7 bases. After removal of 5 bases from V and 4 bases from J, the junction contained 8 bases not matched to a gene. Germline CDR1 is LNHDA and CDR2 is SQIVND (reference sequence). CDR3 size: 15 residues. The CDR3 nucleotides read TGTGCCAGTAGTGGAGACAGGGCGGGTAATCAGCCCCAGCATTTT. This encodes CASSGDRAGNQPQHF.

J is TRBJ2-3 and V is TRBV29-1; weak D call: TRBD1 (6 bases). The V gene's germline CDR1 is SQVTM and CDR2 ANQGSEA. V dropped 6 bases and J dropped 2 bases, with 12 bases sitting between them. CDR3 length: 13 residues. DNA for the CDR3: TGCAGCGTCGGCTGGGGGCACACAGATACGCAGTATTTT. As protein: CSVGWGHTDTQYF.

The gene calls are TRBV6-1 and TRBJ2-7; D is perhaps TRBD2 (7 bases). The V and J ends lost 7 bases and 4 bases respectively, with 14 bases between them. CDR3 length: 13 amino acids. Looked up from germline, CDR1 is MNHNS and CDR2 is SASEGT. In DNA form, the CDR3 reads TGTGCCAGCACCCACAGGGAGGGGTACGAGCAGTACTTC. Translating gives CASTHREGYEQYF.

V and J are TRBV4-2 and TRBJ1-6; D possibly corresponds to TRBD1 (6 bases). Germline V CDR1 and CDR2: LGHNA, YNFKEQ. The V gene lost 2 bases and the J gene lost 14 bases, with 16 bases spanning the gap. The CDR3 totals 14 residues. The CDR3 loop reads CASSQSGVNMALHF. The CDR3 nucleotides read TGTGCCAGCAGCCAATCAGGGGTTAATATGGCCCTCCACTTT.

The chain combines TRBV6-1 with TRBJ2-7; 8 bases match TRBD1. Germline CDR1 MNHNS, CDR2 SASEGT. V trimming: 6 bases; J trimming: 2 bases; junction bases outside the gene matches: 9. The CDR3 spans 15 residues. The CDR3 DNA sequence: TGTGCCAGCAGCCCCGGACAGGGAGTTACCTACGAGCAGTACTTC. The encoded protein is CASSPGQGVTYEQYF.